These T cell receptor beta chains were read from a single sample in a study of blood T cell repertoires in COVID-19. Assay used: immunoSEQ multiplex PCR; TCRdb lists only in-frame clones, some missing. The profile covers more than 300,000 clones, with around 89% appearing a single time and about 1% taken by the ten largest. The sample consisted of peripheral blood. These receptors all stem from a woman aged 40 to 49 with COVID-19, enrolled during active disease. The CDR3 runs from the conserved cysteine through the conserved F or W. The order of the fields is D gene, V gene, clone size, J gene, CDR3 protein, CDR3 DNA. The D gene is left open where the match is weak. Size tells how often a clone was seen (once, few, many) or the class of an expanded clone, and some rows leave it out.

d_call: -; v_call: TRBV27; clone_size: -; j_call: TRBJ1-4; cdr3_aa: CASSLSVGATNEKLFF; cdr3_nt: TGTGCCAGCAGTTTATCGGTGGGAGCAACTAATGAAAAACTGTTTTTT
d_call: -; v_call: TRBV6-5; clone_size: -; j_call: TRBJ1-2; cdr3_aa: CASISPLPEGSYTF; cdr3_nt: TGTGCCAGCATCTCACCCCTCCCGGAGGGGAGCTACACCTTC
d_call: -; v_call: TRBV10-3; clone_size: -; j_call: TRBJ1-6; cdr3_aa: CAIGETSGGSPLHF; cdr3_nt: TGTGCCATCGGCGAGACGAGTGGCGGTTCACCCCTCCACTTT
d_call: -; v_call: TRBV28; clone_size: -; j_call: TRBJ1-4; cdr3_aa: CASTSGTPEKLFF; cdr3_nt: TGTGCCAGCACCTCCGGGACACCTGAAAAACTGTTTTTT
d_call: -; v_call: TRBV4-1; clone_size: -; j_call: TRBJ1-2; cdr3_aa: CASSQVWAFTYGYTF; cdr3_nt: TGCGCCAGCAGCCAAGTTTGGGCATTCACCTATGGCTACACCTTC
d_call: -; v_call: TRBV19; clone_size: -; j_call: TRBJ1-1; cdr3_aa: CASSIRTGTVNTEAFF; cdr3_nt: TGTGCCAGTAGTATACGGACGGGAACCGTGAACACTGAAGCTTTCTTT
d_call: -; v_call: TRBV7-9; clone_size: -; j_call: TRBJ1-1; cdr3_aa: CASSLGYQLRNTEAFF; cdr3_nt: TGTGCCAGCAGCTTAGGTTACCAGTTAAGGAACACTGAAGCTTTCTTT
d_call: -; v_call: TRBV11-2; clone_size: -; j_call: TRBJ1-3; cdr3_aa: CASSLDPQGRTIYF; cdr3_nt: TGTGCCAGCAGCTTAGACCCGCAGGGCCGAACCATATATTTT
d_call: TRBD1; v_call: TRBV9; clone_size: -; j_call: TRBJ1-2; cdr3_aa: CASSVGTGANYGYTF; cdr3_nt: TGTGCCAGCAGCGTAGGGACAGGGGCCAACTATGGCTACACCTTC
d_call: TRBD2; v_call: TRBV27; clone_size: -; j_call: TRBJ2-5; cdr3_aa: CASSSLGAGDRRETQYF; cdr3_nt: TGTGCCAGCAGTTCTCTTGGGGCGGGAGATCGGCGAGAGACCCAGTACTTC
d_call: TRBD2; v_call: TRBV27; clone_size: -; j_call: TRBJ2-5; cdr3_aa: CASSLDGLAGETQYF; cdr3_nt: TGTGCCAGCAGTTTAGACGGACTAGCGGGAGAGACCCAGTACTTC
d_call: -; v_call: TRBV6-1; clone_size: -; j_call: TRBJ1-5; cdr3_aa: CASSEAVRDLNQPQHF; cdr3_nt: TGTGCCAGCAGTGAAGCGGTCAGGGATCTTAATCAGCCCCAGCATTTT
d_call: TRBD2; v_call: TRBV6-5; clone_size: -; j_call: TRBJ2-3; cdr3_aa: CASRASGGTADTQYF; cdr3_nt: TGTGCCAGCAGAGCTAGCGGGGGGACCGCAGATACGCAGTATTTT
d_call: -; v_call: TRBV7-9; clone_size: -; j_call: TRBJ2-5; cdr3_aa: CASSQTRAQYF; cdr3_nt: TGTGCCAGCAGCCAAACTCGGGCCCAGTACTTC
d_call: -; v_call: TRBV7-8; clone_size: -; j_call: TRBJ1-5; cdr3_aa: CASSLDRDQPQHF; cdr3_nt: TGTGCCAGCAGCTTAGACAGGGACCAGCCCCAGCATTTT
d_call: TRBD1; v_call: TRBV14; clone_size: -; j_call: TRBJ2-7; cdr3_aa: CASSSGQGAYEQYF; cdr3_nt: TGTGCCAGCAGCTCGGGACAGGGTGCGTACGAGCAGTACTTC
d_call: -; v_call: TRBV6-5; clone_size: -; j_call: TRBJ2-1; cdr3_aa: CASTRANEQFF; cdr3_nt: TGTGCCAGCACCAGGGCCAATGAGCAGTTCTTC
d_call: -; v_call: TRBV6-2/TRBV6-3; clone_size: -; j_call: TRBJ2-7; cdr3_aa: CASSYRLRGVPYEQYF; cdr3_nt: TGTGCCAGCAGTTACAGGCTCAGGGGGGTCCCCTACGAGCAGTACTTC
d_call: -; v_call: TRBV28; clone_size: -; j_call: TRBJ1-5; cdr3_aa: CASSLLEDQPQHF; cdr3_nt: TGTGCCAGCAGTTTACTCGAGGATCAGCCCCAGCATTTT
d_call: -; v_call: TRBV7-2; clone_size: -; j_call: TRBJ1-1; cdr3_aa: CASTYLPGRNTEAFF; cdr3_nt: TGTGCCAGCACCTACCTGCCTGGGAGGAACACTGAAGCTTTCTTT
d_call: TRBD2; v_call: TRBV27; clone_size: -; j_call: TRBJ2-1; cdr3_aa: CASSRVSGGVGNEQFF; cdr3_nt: TGTGCCAGCAGTAGAGTTAGCGGGGGGGTTGGAAATGAGCAGTTCTTC
d_call: TRBD1; v_call: TRBV9; clone_size: -; j_call: TRBJ1-6; cdr3_aa: CASSGTGQGRSPLHF; cdr3_nt: TGTGCCAGCAGCGGAACGGGACAGGGGAGGTCACCCCTCCACTTT
d_call: TRBD1; v_call: TRBV4-1; clone_size: once; j_call: TRBJ2-1; cdr3_aa: CASSAGQGTNEQFF; cdr3_nt: TGCGCCAGCAGCGCGGGACAGGGGACGAATGAGCAGTTCTTC
d_call: -; v_call: TRBV12-3/TRBV12-4; clone_size: -; j_call: TRBJ2-5; cdr3_aa: CASSLGAQETQYF; cdr3_nt: TGTGCCAGCAGTTTGGGGGCCCAAGAGACCCAGTACTTC
d_call: -; v_call: TRBV6-5; clone_size: -; j_call: TRBJ2-3; cdr3_aa: CATARPTSTDTQYF; cdr3_nt: TGTGCCACCGCGCGGCCCACTAGCACAGATACGCAGTATTTT
d_call: -; v_call: TRBV30; clone_size: -; j_call: TRBJ1-1; cdr3_aa: CAWTGNMNTEAFF; cdr3_nt: TGTGCCTGGACAGGGAACATGAACACTGAAGCTTTCTTT
d_call: TRBD2; v_call: TRBV11-2; clone_size: -; j_call: TRBJ2-1; cdr3_aa: CASSYTSGTYNEQFF; cdr3_nt: TGTGCCAGCAGCTATACTAGCGGGACTTACAATGAGCAGTTCTTC